The present entry profiles one T cell receptor beta chain with its context. Its antigen is unidentified. This record comes from a study of shared clonotypes between healthy human individuals. V was clipped by 1 base and J by 6 bases; unmatched bases: 6. This CDR3 comprises 14 residues. In germline, CDR1 is SQVTM, CDR2 ANQGSEA. Clones were read by immunoSEQ multiplex PCR, and TCRdb kept only the in-frame ones, dropping some. The data hold roughly 2,300,000 clones, with less than 95% observed a single time. Overall study findings and caveats: It was expected that sequencing depth would affect clonotype sharing among donors.

The V call is TRBV29-1, the J call TRBJ2-7; 10 bases line up with TRBD1. The TCR comes from a man younger than 30 in good health. Some clones in this sample may be carry-over from other donors' samples. Material for sequencing was naive CD4+ T cells from PBMCs. Described subset: CD45RA+ positively selected. The CDR3 DNA reads TGCAGCGTTGAAGCCGGGACAGGGGACAGCGAGCAGTACTTC. This translates into CSVEAGTGDSEQYF.